Following are 28 T cell receptor beta chains from one sample sequenced in a study of shared clonotypes between healthy human individuals. The table came from immunoSEQ multiplex PCR; TCRdb's copy has only in-frame clones and leaves some out. Of about a million clones listed, roughly 80% were seen once; the top ten hold 0.89%. Sequencing was performed on memory CD4+ T cells from PBMCs. Subset of the sample: CD45RA-negative fraction. The receptor source for this set is a man aged 18 to 30 in good health. Some clones in this sample may be carry-over from other donors' samples.

In regard to this clone: Other DNA sequences in the same sample also yield this CDR3. The chain couples TRBV7-2 to TRBJ1-1; D remains ambiguous. Germline V gene data show CDR1 as SGHTA and CDR2 as FQGNSA. The CDR3 is 13 amino acids. Between the trimmed V and J ends, which lost 1 base and 5 bases, there was a span of 8 bases. CDR3: CASSLGVGTEAFF. CDR3 bases: TGTGCCAGCAGCTTAGGGGTAGGGACTGAAGCTTTCTTT. Full variable domain (outside the CDR3, taken from reference TRBV7-2 and TRBJ1-1): GAGVSQSPSNKVTEKGKDVELRCDPISGHTALYWYRQSLGQGLEFLIYFQGNSAPDKSGLPSDRFSAERTGGSVSTLTIQRTQQEDSAVYLCASSLGVGTEAFFGQGTRLTVV.

The chain employs TRBV12-2 and TRBJ2-7; the table's D call, TRBD1, has no DNA check behind it. TRBV12-2 is labeled a pseudogene. The CDR3 consists of 15 residues. CDR3 DNA sequence: TGTGCAAGTCGCTCGACGGGGACAGGGGGCTACGAGCAGTACTTC. It codes for CASRSTGTGGYEQYF.

In regard to this clone: A far larger clone is a single base away, which makes a read error likely. This CDR3 is missing its conserved last phenylalanine or tryptophan, likely due to a read error. The rearrangement uses TRBV6-5 and TRBJ1-4; D may be TRBD1 (5 bases). Germline CDR1 is MNHEY and CDR2 is SVGAGI. V was cut by 6 bases and J by 12 bases, with 14 bases left in between. This CDR3 spans 12 amino acids. CDR3 sequence: CASSARQFELFL. The CDR3 DNA reads as TGTGCCAGCAGCGCCAGACAGTTTGAACTGTTTCTT.

This clone was picked up many times. J is TRBJ1-1 and V is TRBV2; weak D call: TRBD1 (6 bases). This CDR3 has 14 residues. V dropped 4 bases and J dropped 5 bases, with 14 bases sitting between them. Germline V gene sequence: CDR1 SNHLY, CDR2 FYNNEI. The CDR3, as DNA: TGTGCCAGCAGTGTTAGGGGGTTGGGAACTGAAGCTTTCTTT. Translated: CASSVRGLGTEAFF. The full variable domain, completed using reference TRBV2 and TRBJ1-1, is EPEVTQTPSHQVTQMGQEVILRCVPISNHLYFYWYRQILGQKVEFLVSFYNNEISEKSEIFDDQFSVERPDGSNFTLKIRSTKLEDSAMYFCASSVRGLGTEAFFGQGTRLTVV.

This clone appeared a single time. The chain has TRBV15 and TRBJ1-2; D is perhaps TRBD1 (5 bases). The CDR3 is 14 residues long. From germline, CDR1 is LNHNV and CDR2 YYDKDF (reference sequence). V was shortened by 1 base and J by 3 bases, with 9 bases between the two germline ends. CDR3 bases: TGTGCCACCAGCAGAGGCAGGGTTGACTATGGCTACACCTTC. It specifies CATSRGRVDYGYTF.

This clone came up a few times. This sequence joins TRBV7-2 and TRBJ2-1; a weak D match, TRBD2 (5 bases). CDR3 length equals 17 residues. V lost 5 bases and J 5 bases, leaving 22 bases between the germline ends. Per germline, CDR1 SGHTA and CDR2 FQGNSA. The CDR3 sequence is CASSPVIGGHPNNEQFF. The CDR3 coding sequence is TGTGCCAGCAGCCCAGTCATTGGCGGGCACCCCAACAATGAGCAGTTCTTC.

The chain carries TRBV7-9 and TRBJ1-1; D not certain. Germline lookup yields CDR1 SEHNR and CDR2 FQNEAQ (reference sequence). This CDR3 region has 13 residues. V lost 3 bases, J lost 0 bases, and 5 bases lay in between. The CDR3 DNA follows: TGTGCCAGCAGCTTTTCCATGAACACTGAAGCTTTCTTT. Its protein product is CASSFSMNTEAFF.

This rearrangement joins TRBV7-3 to TRBJ2-5; the match to TRBD2 covers 7 bases. J lost 1 base, V lost 5 bases, and 4 bases had no gene match. The CDR3 runs to 14 residues. Germline V gene sequence: CDR1 SGHTA, CDR2 FQGTGA. CDR3 DNA sequence: TGTGCCAGCAGCCAAACGGGGGGCCAAGAGACCCAGTACTTC. Translation: CASSQTGGQETQYF.

CDR3 amino acids: CASSGQGYFEKLFF. The CDR3, as DNA: TGCGCCAGCAGCGGACAGGGCTACTTCGAAAAACTGTTTTTT. The chain recombines TRBV5-1 with TRBJ1-4; TRBD1 agrees at 8 bases. V lost 4 bases to trimming and J lost 8 bases; unmatched junction nucleotides: 7. Germline V gives CDR1 SGHRS, CDR2 YFSETQ. The CDR3 is made up of 14 amino acids.

J is TRBJ2-1 and V is TRBV19; D is perhaps TRBD1 (6 bases). V was trimmed by 2 bases and J by 5 bases, leaving 16 bases between them. The CDR3 runs 16 residues. Germline-derived CDR1 and CDR2 are LNHDA and SQIVND (reference sequence). The DNA for the CDR3 is TGTGCCAGTAGTATACTACGCGGCAGGGGAAACAATGAGCAGTTCTTC. Residues: CASSILRGRGNNEQFF.

The rearrangement joins TRBV28 to TRBJ1-3; a weak D match, TRBD1 (5 bases). V was clipped by 6 bases and J by 7 bases, with 19 bases between them. Germline V gives CDR1 MDHEN, CDR2 SYDVKM. The CDR3 contains 15 residues. CDR3 amino acids: CASSHYAGERNTIYF. CDR3 in DNA: TGTGCCAGCAGCCATTACGCGGGGGAGCGTAACACCATATATTTT. Full variable domain (rest looked up from reference TRBV28 and TRBJ1-3): DVKVTQSSRYLVKRTGEKVFLECVQDMDHENMFWYRQDPGLGLRLIYFSYDVKMKEKGDIPEGYSVSREKKERFSLILESASTNQTSMYLCASSHYAGERNTIYFGEGSWLTVV.

The genes are TRBV28 and TRBJ1-1; TRBD1 matches 12 bases. Germline CDR1 is MDHEN and CDR2 is SYDVKM. After removal of 5 bases from V and 3 bases from J, the junction contained 13 bases not matched to a gene. The CDR3 has 18 amino acids. CDR3 coding DNA: TGTGCCAGCAGTGCCCCCCGGGACAGGGGGCGATGGTACACTGAAGCTTTCTTT. This translates into CASSAPRDRGRWYTEAFF.

The rearrangement joins TRBV7-8 to TRBJ1-4; no reliable D call. Looked up from germline, CDR1 is SGHVS and CDR2 is FQNEAQ. V was cut by 0 bases and J by 0 bases, with 8 bases left in between. The CDR3 spans 16 residues. The CDR3 loop is CASSLARGATNEKLFF. For the CDR3, the DNA is TGTGCCAGCAGCTTAGCGCGAGGTGCAACTAATGAAAAACTGTTTTTT.

This chain uses TRBV5-1 with TRBJ2-3; no firm D call. Germline V gene lookup returns CDR1 SGHRS and CDR2 YFSETQ. The CDR3 spans 11 residues. V lost 2 bases and J lost 5, with 3 bases in between. The CDR3 region is CASSFQDTQYF. For the CDR3, the DNA is TGCGCCAGCAGCTTTCAAGATACGCAGTATTTT. The entire variable domain, with the rest obtained from reference TRBV5-1 and TRBJ2-3, is as follows: KAGVTQTPRYLIKTRGQQVTLSCSPISGHRSVSWYQQTPGQGLQFLFEYFSETQRNKGNFPGRFSGRQFSNSRSEMNVSTLELGDSALYLCASSFQDTQYFGPGTRLTVL.

Note on this clone: A much larger clone lies a single base off, so this may be a read error. The sample carries other DNA sequences with the same CDR3. The V gene is TRBV11-2, the J gene TRBJ2-5; D gene unclear. Germline V CDR1 and CDR2: SGHAT, FQNNGV. The ends were cut back, 2 bases at V and 5 bases at J, with 3 bases in the middle. This CDR3 has 11 residues. In nucleotides, the CDR3 is TGTGCCAGCAGCTTATCTGAGACCCAGTACTTC. Translation gives CASSLSETQYF.

The chain couples TRBV18 to TRBJ2-2, with 13 nucleotides matching TRBD2. V shed 3 bases and J 7 bases; nucleotides not matched to a gene: 2. Germline V gene lookup returns CDR1 KGHSH and CDR2 LQKENI. The CDR3 is 15 amino acids. The CDR3 DNA reads TGTGCCAGCTCACCGGGACTAGCGGGATTCGGGGAGCTGTTTTTT. Translation: CASSPGLAGFGELFF.

This clone is a singleton in its sample. The gene calls are TRBV7-9 and TRBJ2-3, with 11 bases identical to TRBD2. CDR3 length equals 16 residues. Germline CDR1 SEHNR, CDR2 FQNEAQ (reference sequence). V lost 5 bases, J lost 6 bases, and 10 bases stayed unmatched. CDR3 residues: CASSTLAGGPLDTQYF. In DNA form, the CDR3 reads TGTGCCAGCAGCACCTTAGCGGGAGGGCCCTTGGATACGCAGTATTTT. The full variable domain, rest sourced from reference TRBV7-9 and TRBJ2-3, is DTGVSQNPRHKITKRGQNVTFRCDPISEHNRLYWYRQTLGQGPEFLTYFQNEAQLEKSRLLSDRFSAERPKGSFSTLEIQRTEQGDSAMYLCASSTLAGGPLDTQYFGPGTRLTVL.

This chain joins TRBV7-9 and TRBJ1-6, with D hard to call. The CDR3 has 14 amino acids. Trimming shortened V by 6 bases and J by 6 bases, and 12 bases separated the two germline ends. The germline V gene has CDR1 SEHNR and CDR2 FQNEAQ (reference sequence). Written as DNA, the CDR3 is TGTGCCAGCAGACCCACAGAGGGTAATTCACCCCTCCACTTT. Amino acid sequence: CASRPTEGNSPLHF.

The V and J genes are TRBV18 and TRBJ1-1; no reliable D call. This CDR3 region has 13 residues. V lost 7 bases, J lost 3 bases, and 12 bases lay in between. The germline V gene encodes CDR1 KGHSH and CDR2 LQKENI. Here the CDR3 DNA reads TGTGCCAGCTACCTTATGGTGGACACTGAAGCTTTCTTT. Its translation: CASYLMVDTEAFF. Full variable domain (remainder filled in from reference TRBV18 and TRBJ1-1): NAGVMQNPRHLVRRRGQEARLRCSPMKGHSHVYWYRQLPEEGLKFMVYLQKENIIDESGMPKERFSAEFPKEGPSILRIQQVVRGDSAAYFCASYLMVDTEAFFGQGTRLTVV.

V and J are TRBV28 and TRBJ2-7; 8 bases map to TRBD2. The CDR3 is made up of 14 amino acids. The ends lost 6 bases at V and 6 bases at J; junction bases unmatched: 10. CDR1 MDHEN and CDR2 SYDVKM come from the germline V gene. CDR3 sequence: CASRSGLGILEQYF. The CDR3 DNA follows: TGTGCCAGCAGATCGGGACTAGGAATTCTCGAGCAGTACTTC.

V gene TRBV5-1 combines with J gene TRBJ2-7; TRBD1 matches 12 bases. V gave up 6 bases and J gave up 7 bases; unmatched junction bases: 8. This CDR3 is built from 14 residues. CDR1 is SGHRS and CDR2 is YFSETQ in the germline V gene. The CDR3 protein is CASTGGTGGGEQYF. The CDR3 coding sequence is TGCGCCAGCACCGGAGGGACAGGGGGCGGAGAGCAGTACTTC. Drawing the rest from reference TRBV5-1 and TRBJ2-7, the complete variable domain is KAGVTQTPRYLIKTRGQQVTLSCSPISGHRSVSWYQQTPGQGLQFLFEYFSETQRNKGNFPGRFSGRQFSNSRSEMNVSTLELGDSALYLCASTGGTGGGEQYFGPGTRLTVT.

The chain uses TRBV2 and TRBJ1-6; 9 nucleotides line up with TRBD1. The CDR3 spans 13 residues. V lost 6 bases, J lost 7 bases, and 1 base stayed unmatched. Germline CDR1 SNHLY, CDR2 FYNNEI. The DNA for the CDR3 is TGTGCCAGCAGGGACAGGGGAAATTCACCCCTCCACTTT. This translates into CASRDRGNSPLHF.

The gene calls are TRBV15 and TRBJ1-2; the D gene is possibly TRBD1 (6 bases). Germline CDR1 is LNHNV and CDR2 is YYDKDF (reference sequence). The length of the CDR3 is 15 residues. The V gene lost 1 base and the J gene lost 7 bases, with 16 bases spanning the gap. CDR3 loop: CATSRGWAGAPGYTF. As DNA, the CDR3 is TGTGCCACCAGCAGAGGGTGGGCAGGGGCCCCTGGCTACACCTTC.

On this clone: Other DNA sequences in this sample translate to the same CDR3. The chain links TRBV28 to TRBJ1-5; D uncertain. CDR1 MDHEN and CDR2 SYDVKM come from the germline V gene. V lost 5 bases, J lost 6 bases, and 8 bases lay in between. The CDR3 loop spans 12 amino acids. CDR3 coding DNA: TGTGCCAGCAGTCTCGCGGGTCAGCCCCAGCATTTT. Protein sequence: CASSLAGQPQHF.

About this clone: Other DNA sequences in this specimen translate into the identical CDR3. The gene calls are TRBV25-1 and TRBJ2-5, with D possibly called TRBD1 or TRBD2 (5 bases each). Germline V gene sequence: CDR1 MGHDK, CDR2 SYGVNS. Trimming pared 1 base from V and 11 bases from J, leaving 20 bases between. The CDR3 length is 15 residues. DNA of the CDR3: TGTGCCAGCAGTGAATCAGGGACCTACCCGAGAGGGCAGTACTTC. This codes for CASSESGTYPRGQYF.

V and J are TRBV9 and TRBJ2-1, with D uncertain. The CDR3 length is 13 residues. V was cut by 3 bases and J by 10 bases, with 14 bases left in between. CDR1 is SGDLS, CDR2 YYNGEE, per germline. Here the CDR3 reads CASSALRGWEQFF. The CDR3 DNA reads as TGTGCCAGCAGCGCATTAAGAGGTTGGGAGCAGTTCTTC.

The rearrangement links TRBV6-6 to TRBJ2-5; 7 bases fit TRBD1. With V trimmed by 8 bases and J by 5 bases, 2 bases remained unmatched. The length of the CDR3 is 11 residues. Per germline, CDR1 MNHNY and CDR2 SVGAGI (reference sequence). The CDR3 reads CASFRGETQYF. CDR3 in DNA: TGTGCCAGCTTCAGGGGGGAGACCCAGTACTTC.

The chain couples TRBV27 to TRBJ2-7; D remains ambiguous. Trimming removed 5 bases from V and 0 bases from J, with 14 bases in between. CDR1 MNHEY and CDR2 SMNVEV come from the germline V gene (reference sequence). The CDR3 loop spans 15 amino acids. The DNA of the CDR3 is TGTGCCAGCAGTACCGTCGGCGGCAGCTCCTACGAGCAGTACTTC. Translated, it gives CASSTVGGSSYEQYF.